The 27 T cell receptor beta chains given below trace back to one sample, sequenced in a study of shared clonotypes between healthy human individuals. Some clones are missing from TCRdb's copy, which holds only in-frame ones; the method was immunoSEQ multiplex PCR. Of under 600,000 clones in the sample, roughly 98% were seen once. CD45RO-negative, CCR7-positively selected cells formed the naive CD8 fraction, excluding terminally differentiated effector memory CD45RA+ cells. The sequenced material came from naive CD8+ T cells sorted from blood. Receptors originate from a man aged 25-45 years in good health.

The chain couples TRBV6-1 to TRBJ2-7, with 7 bases aligning to TRBD2. The CDR3 consists of 15 residues. Germline V gene sequence: CDR1 MNHNS, CDR2 SASEGT. V lost 1 base and J lost 3; bases outside the gene matches: 6. The DNA for the CDR3 is TGTGCCAGCAGTGAAGGGGGGGGTCCCTACTACGAGCAGTACTTC. Protein: CASSEGGGPYYEQYF.

V usage is TRBV5-6 and J usage is TRBJ1-1; D is unclear. Germline CDR1 is SGHDT and CDR2 is YYEEEE. The CDR3 is 10 residues long. V dropped 4 bases and J dropped 5 bases, with 3 bases sitting between them. DNA of the CDR3: TGTGCCAGCAGCGGAACTGAAGCTTTCTTT. It is translated as CASSGTEAFF.

The chain links TRBV4-1 to TRBJ2-1, with TRBD2 matching over 10 bases. In germline, CDR1 is MGHRA, CDR2 YSYEKL. Germline trimming cut 1 base from V and 0 bases from J; bases unmatched to any gene: 3. The CDR3 is 17 amino acids. CDR3: CASSQGPSGSSYNEQFF. CDR3 in DNA: TGCGCCAGCAGCCAAGGGCCTAGCGGGAGCTCCTACAATGAGCAGTTCTTC.

The chain uses TRBV2 and TRBJ2-5, with D unclear. Germline V gene lookup returns CDR1 SNHLY and CDR2 FYNNEI. V shed 8 bases and J shed 7 bases, with 14 bases lying between them. The CDR3 has 12 amino acids. Here the CDR3 reads CASPDRFGTQYF. CDR3 in DNA: TGTGCCAGCCCCGACCGCTTTGGGACCCAGTACTTC.

For this clone: The same CDR3 arises from other DNA sequences in this sample as well. The V gene is TRBV7-9, the J gene TRBJ2-3, with a tentative D call TRBD1 (6 bases). From germline, CDR1 is SEHNR and CDR2 FQNEAQ (reference sequence). The CDR3 has 13 residues. V lost 5 bases, J lost 4 bases, and 10 bases lay in between. Written as DNA, the CDR3 is TGTGCCAGCAGCCTAGGGGGAGCAGATACGCAGTATTTT. Translated, it gives CASSLGGADTQYF. Variable domain in full (rest from reference TRBV7-9 and TRBJ2-3): DTGVSQNPRHKITKRGQNVTFRCDPISEHNRLYWYRQTLGQGPEFLTYFQNEAQLEKSRLLSDRFSAERPKGSFSTLEIQRTEQGDSAMYLCASSLGGADTQYFGPGTRLTVL.

The chain is built from TRBV9 and TRBJ2-2, with D tentatively TRBD1 or TRBD2 (7 bases each). The germline V gene has CDR1 SGDLS and CDR2 YYNGEE. The CDR3 sequence is 17 residues long. V shed 4 bases and J shed 5 bases, with 21 bases lying between them. CDR3 sequence: CASSQEGRGLYTGELFF. For the CDR3, the DNA is TGTGCCAGCAGCCAGGAGGGGAGGGGGCTTTATACCGGGGAGCTGTTTTTT. Using reference TRBV9 and TRBJ2-2 for the parts outside the CDR3, the full variable domain is DSGVTQTPKHLITATGQRVTLRCSPRSGDLSVYWYQQSLDQGLQFLIQYYNGEERAKGNILERFSAQQFPDLHSELNLSSLELGDSALYFCASSQEGRGLYTGELFFGEGSRLTVL.

The V call is TRBV4-3, the J call TRBJ2-7, with D perhaps matching TRBD1 or TRBD2 (6 bases each). The V end lost 1 base, the J end lost 5 bases, and 15 bases lay between the germline ends. This CDR3 has 15 residues. Per the germline V gene, CDR1 is LGHNA and CDR2 is YSLEER. The CDR3 here is CASSQVIQGGHEQYF. CDR3 nucleotides: TGCGCCAGCAGCCAAGTCATACAGGGAGGCCACGAGCAGTACTTC.

The chain joins TRBV10-1 to TRBJ2-2; D not resolved. This CDR3 is built from 13 residues. Between the trimmed V and J ends, which lost 8 bases and 1 base, there was a span of 8 bases. The germline gives CDR1 WNHNN, CDR2 SYGVQD (reference sequence). Here the CDR3 reads CASLDQNTGELFF. DNA for the CDR3: TGCGCCAGCCTGGACCAGAACACCGGGGAGCTGTTTTTT.

V usage is TRBV11-3 and J usage is TRBJ2-1; TRBD2 is a possible D gene (5 bases). In germline, CDR1 is SGHNT, CDR2 YENEEA. Trimming took off 5 bases at V and 8 bases at J, with 16 bases between the two ends. The CDR3 is 14 residues long. CDR3 sequence (DNA): TGTGCCAGCAGCCCGCTAGCCGGGCTGCATGAGCAGTTCTTC. Its translation: CASSPLAGLHEQFF.

This clone was observed a single time. The chain has TRBV6-1 and TRBJ1-1; D is ambiguous. Per germline, CDR1 MNHNS and CDR2 SASEGT. There are 15 residues in the CDR3. Trimming took off 1 base at V and 4 bases at J, with 13 bases between the two ends. The CDR3 sequence is CASSEVSPTFTEAFF. The CDR3 DNA sequence: TGTGCCAGCAGTGAAGTTAGCCCGACCTTCACTGAAGCTTTCTTT.

The rearrangement joins TRBV28 to TRBJ2-7; 13 nucleotides agree with TRBD2. The CDR3 contains 17 residues. Germline values: CDR1 MDHEN, CDR2 SYDVKM. After removal of 4 bases from V and 2 bases from J, the junction contained 8 bases not matched to a gene. CDR3 amino acids: CASSSGLAGVLPYEQYF. Here the CDR3 DNA reads TGTGCCAGCAGTTCCGGACTAGCGGGAGTTCTTCCCTACGAGCAGTACTTC.

This rearrangement joins TRBV11-2 to TRBJ1-1, with D perhaps TRBD1 (5 bases). In germline, CDR1 is SGHAT, CDR2 FQNNGV. The CDR3 contains 13 residues. V was shortened by 10 bases and J by 11 bases, with 23 bases between the two germline ends. The CDR3 loop is CATKTLTAPGAFF. The CDR3 DNA follows: TGTGCCACCAAGACCCTGACAGCGCCGGGGGCTTTCTTT.

The J gene is TRBJ2-3, the V gene TRBV6-6, with 13 bases that match TRBD2. The CDR3 is made up of 16 amino acids. V dropped 6 bases and J dropped 6; count of bases not matched to a gene: 9. Germline V CDR1 and CDR2: MNHNY, SVGAGI (reference sequence). CDR3 protein: CASRPWTSGRLDTQYF. Here the CDR3 DNA reads TGTGCCAGCAGACCCTGGACTAGCGGGAGACTTGATACGCAGTATTTT.

The chain has TRBV7-9 and TRBJ2-2; a possible D gene is TRBD1 (5 bases). The CDR3 spans 17 residues. Per germline, CDR1 SEHNR and CDR2 FQNEAQ (reference sequence). V was clipped by 0 bases and J by 1 base, with 12 bases between them. DNA for the CDR3: TGTGCCAGCAGCTTAGCACAGGAAAATGGGAACACCGGGGAGCTGTTTTTT. Protein: CASSLAQENGNTGELFF. Filled out from reference TRBV7-9 and TRBJ2-2, the complete variable domain reads DTGVSQNPRHKITKRGQNVTFRCDPISEHNRLYWYRQTLGQGPEFLTYFQNEAQLEKSRLLSDRFSAERPKGSFSTLEIQRTEQGDSAMYLCASSLAQENGNTGELFFGEGSRLTVL.

This sequence joins TRBV18 and TRBJ2-5; the D is unclear. This CDR3 region has 13 residues. V was shortened by 3 bases and J by 5 bases, with 10 bases between the two germline ends. The germline gives CDR1 KGHSH, CDR2 LQKENI. CDR3 sequence: CASSPDPNETQYF. The CDR3 DNA follows: TGTGCCAGCTCACCCGACCCGAATGAGACCCAGTACTTC.

The chain joins TRBV13 to TRBJ1-5; D is ambiguous. Trimming pared 0 bases from V and 4 bases from J, leaving 7 bases between. Germline V gene lookup returns CDR1 PRHDT and CDR2 FYEKMQ (reference sequence). This CDR3 contains 14 residues. The chain's CDR3 is CASSLGKSNQPQHF. The CDR3 region has the DNA TGTGCCAGCAGCTTAGGAAAGTCAAATCAGCCCCAGCATTTT.

The chain has TRBV30 and TRBJ2-1; TRBD2 is a possible D gene (6 bases). The CDR3 contains 15 residues. Looked up from germline, CDR1 is GTSNPN and CDR2 is SVGIG (reference sequence). V lost 1 base and J 3 bases, leaving 13 bases between the germline ends. The CDR3 region is CAWSGTGALYNEQFF. The CDR3 DNA reads as TGTGCCTGGAGTGGGACGGGAGCCCTCTACAATGAGCAGTTCTTC.

The V call is TRBV15, the J call TRBJ2-2, with D hard to call. Germline V gene sequence: CDR1 LNHNV, CDR2 YYDKDF (reference sequence). There are 12 residues in the CDR3. The V and J ends lost 6 bases and 8 bases respectively, with 10 bases between them. This CDR3 is CATRRVSGELFF. For the CDR3, the DNA is TGTGCCACCAGAAGGGTGTCTGGGGAGCTGTTTTTT.

The chain couples TRBV5-4 to TRBJ2-1; 11 nucleotides line up with TRBD2. The CDR3 length is 15 residues. Germline-derived CDR1 and CDR2 are SGHNT and YYREEE (reference sequence). Trimming at V came to 4 bases and at J to 3 bases, leaving 3 bases not matched to a gene. The CDR3 region has the DNA TGTGCCAGCAGCGTGGGACTAGCGGTCTACAATGAGCAGTTCTTC. Translating gives CASSVGLAVYNEQFF.

The chain recombines TRBV10-3 with TRBJ1-1, with 7 bases identical to TRBD1. The CDR3 runs 18 residues. Germline V CDR1 and CDR2: ENHRY, SYGVKD. After removal of 5 bases from V and 0 bases from J, the junction contained 15 bases not matched to a gene. The CDR3 coding sequence is TGTGCCATCAGTTTCCAAAGGGGGCGCGGACACATGAACACTGAAGCTTTCTTT. Its protein is CAISFQRGRGHMNTEAFF.

J is TRBJ2-7 and V is TRBV27, with 13 bases identical to TRBD2. J gave up 4 bases and V 4 bases, and 7 bases lay outside the gene matches. This CDR3 contains 16 residues. The germline gives CDR1 MNHEY, CDR2 SMNVEV (reference sequence). CDR3 in DNA: TGTGCCAGCAGTTCCTGGACTAGCGGGAGTCGTTACGAGCAGTACTTC. Translated: CASSSWTSGSRYEQYF.

J is TRBJ2-3 and V is TRBV4-1; D is perhaps TRBD1 (6 bases). The CDR3 length is 18 residues. V lost 1 base and J 3 bases, leaving 20 bases between the germline ends. Germline CDR1 is MGHRA and CDR2 is YSYEKL. CDR3 loop: CASSQGPPTGMVTDTQYF. CDR3 bases: TGCGCCAGCAGCCAAGGTCCCCCCACAGGGATGGTGACAGATACGCAGTATTTT.

CDR3 bases: TGTGCCATCAGTGAGTCCTGGGGTGCTAGCGTTGGCGAGCAGTACTTC. Translated, it gives CAISESWGASVGEQYF. The genes are TRBV10-3 and TRBJ2-7; TRBD2 might be the D (6 bases). CDR3 length: 16 residues. The V gene lost 0 bases and the J gene lost 6 bases, with 18 bases spanning the gap. Germline V gene lookup returns CDR1 ENHRY and CDR2 SYGVKD.

The chain recombines TRBV5-5 with TRBJ2-7, with unresolved D. Germline values: CDR1 SGHKS, CDR2 YYEKEE (reference sequence). This CDR3 contains 13 residues. V lost 1 base to trimming and J lost 4 bases, with 9 bases between them. The CDR3 DNA reads TGTGCCAGCAGCTTGTGGTACGGGTACGAGCAGTACTTC. Protein product: CASSLWYGYEQYF.

This sequence joins TRBV19 and TRBJ2-5, with TRBD2 as a possible D gene (5 bases). The length of the CDR3 is 15 residues. V was trimmed by 3 bases and J by 5 bases, leaving 16 bases between them. The germline V gene has CDR1 LNHDA and CDR2 SQIVND (reference sequence). CDR3 sequence (DNA): TGTGCCAGTAGTATTGGACTGTCGGGTGAGGAGACCCAGTACTTC. It specifies CASSIGLSGEETQYF.

Here the CDR3 reads CASSVASGRPLITGELFF. The CDR3 bases are TGTGCCAGCAGCGTAGCTAGCGGGAGGCCTCTTATCACCGGGGAGCTGTTTTTT. The chain carries TRBV9 and TRBJ2-2; 11 bases line up with TRBD2. This CDR3 spans 18 amino acids. The V gene end was trimmed by 0 bases and the J gene end by 4 bases; junction bases not matched to a gene: 8. Germline values: CDR1 SGDLS, CDR2 YYNGEE.

The chain couples TRBV6-5 to TRBJ2-1, with 12 bases aligning to TRBD2. The junction had 6 bases not matched to a gene; V was cut back by 3 bases and J by 9 bases. The CDR3 covers 15 residues. Germline V gene sequence: CDR1 MNHEY, CDR2 SVGAGI. The CDR3 nucleotides are TGTGCCAGCAGTTATCTGACTAGCGGGAGTTCTGAGCAGTTCTTC. As protein: CASSYLTSGSSEQFF.